The clone carrying this T cell receptor (beta chain) showed up just once. Its antigen is unknown. The conserved closing phenylalanine or tryptophan is absent in this CDR3, likely reflecting a read error. Breast cancer patients provided tissue from their axillary draining lymph nodes. The CDR3 has 17 amino acids. The trim removed 9 bases at V and 8 bases at J, leaving 19 bases unmatched. CDR1 and CDR2 (germline): KGHDR, SFDVKD. Each CDR3 protein gets one entry after TCRdb re-called the multiplex PCR reads with MiXCR. The sample has 200,000 to 250,000 distinct CDR3 sequences, roughly 32% seen once; the top ten hold about 1.4%. The sample is drawn from a study of breast tumors, draining lymph nodes, adjacent tissues. Regarding the study as a whole: Most tumor T cells seemingly derive from lymph node, then expand in tumor. Data only fit, rather than demonstrated, lymph node origin of most tumor T cells.

This chain connects TRBV24-1 to TRBJ2-1; 9 nucleotides agree with TRBD1. The clonotype comes from a female donor with breast cancer. Some clones in this sample may be carry-over from other donors' samples. The material sequenced was axillary lymph node tissue. CDR3 DNA: TGTGCCACCCCCGGGCCCTTACAGGGGGCGAAGGACGATGAGCAGTTCTTA. Residues: CATPGPLQGAKDDEQFL.